This T cell receptor (beta chain) was found in a study of blood T cell repertoires in COVID-19. Study in general: Sites in the United States, Italy and Spain provided acute and convalescent COVID-19 samples. The analysed material was cDNA or gDNA that came from T cells, B-cell-depleted T cells, or PBMCs.

In the original workflow: Nucleated cell counts were estimated from reference gene primer amplification. Only in-frame clones appear in the TCRdb table, and some are missing; sequencing was by immunoSEQ multiplex PCR. V and J calls and clone size are given by that table; D and trimming were obtained from the DNA. The repertoire has about 260,000 clones, almost 85% of them found once; the top ten carry 1.9%. This sequence was found in an elderly woman with acute or convalescent COVID-19. The sequenced material came from peripheral blood.

CDR3 sequence reads: CASSLLGGEAFF. The DNA for the CDR3 is TGTGCCAGCAGTTTATTGGGGGGAGAAGCTTTCTTT. The chain joins TRBV28 to TRBJ1-1; a possible D gene is TRBD1 (5 bases). The V gene lost 1 base and the J gene lost 8 bases, with 8 bases spanning the gap. The CDR3 totals 12 residues. The germline V gene encodes CDR1 MDHEN and CDR2 SYDVKM. Based on the CDR3 plus reference TRBV28 and TRBJ1-1, the full variable domain is DVKVTQSSRYLVKRTGEKVFLECVQDMDHENMFWYRQDPGLGLRLIYFSYDVKMKEKGDIPEGYSVSREKKERFSLILESASTNQTSMYLCASSLLGGEAFFGQGTRLTVV.